This is a list of T cell receptor beta chains from one sample in a study of cytomegalovirus exposure and HLA in healthy donors. Profiling relied on immunoSEQ multiplex PCR, and the TCRdb table lists in-frame clones only, not all of them. The data hold 220,000 or so clones, with approximately 82% observed a single time. The source material was PBMCs. The receptors here all came from a woman between 18 and 29 years old in good health and CMV-seronegative. The CDR3 runs from the conserved cysteine through the conserved F or W. Each record gives: V gene, D gene, J gene, clone size, CDR3 DNA, CDR3 protein. A D gene is named only where the DNA matches it firmly. Clone size appears in some rows only: once, few, many, or a class for an expanded clone.

v_call: TRBV25-1
d_call: NA
j_call: TRBJ1-1
clone_size: NA
cdr3_nt: TGTGCCAGCAGTGAAGGGGCGGGGGACACTGAAGCTTTCTTT
cdr3_aa: CASSEGAGDTEAFF

v_call: TRBV28
d_call: NA
j_call: TRBJ2-3
clone_size: NA
cdr3_nt: TGTGCCAGCACTTCAGAGGCCACAGATACGCAGTATTTT
cdr3_aa: CASTSEATDTQYF

v_call: TRBV15
d_call: TRBD1
j_call: TRBJ1-1
clone_size: NA
cdr3_nt: TGTGCCACCAGCAGAGCAGGGGGCAACGCTGAAGCTTTCTTT
cdr3_aa: CATSRAGGNAEAFF

v_call: TRBV6-5
d_call: NA
j_call: TRBJ1-6
clone_size: NA
cdr3_nt: TGTGCCAGCAGCGCGGATTATAATTCACCCCTCCACTTT
cdr3_aa: CASSADYNSPLHF

v_call: TRBV30
d_call: TRBD1
j_call: TRBJ2-1
clone_size: NA
cdr3_nt: TGTGCCTGGAACCGCGGGGGGACAGGGGGCCATGAGCAGTTCTTC
cdr3_aa: CAWNRGGTGGHEQFF

v_call: TRBV5-8
d_call: TRBD1
j_call: TRBJ2-5
clone_size: NA
cdr3_nt: TGTGCCACCGGACCCGACAGGGTCGGTGAGACCCAGTACTTC
cdr3_aa: CATGPDRVGETQYF

v_call: TRBV5-4
d_call: NA
j_call: TRBJ1-1
clone_size: NA
cdr3_nt: TGTGCCAGCAGCTTCGGTAACACTGAAGCTTTCTTT
cdr3_aa: CASSFGNTEAFF

v_call: TRBV6-5
d_call: NA
j_call: TRBJ1-2
clone_size: NA
cdr3_nt: TGTGCCAGCAGTTCCCACGAGCTTCAGGCCGATGGCTACACCTTC
cdr3_aa: CASSSHELQADGYTF

v_call: TRBV30
d_call: TRBD1
j_call: TRBJ1-4
clone_size: NA
cdr3_nt: TGTGCCTGGGGCCCGCGGGACACCAGGGGGGAAAAACTGTTTTTT
cdr3_aa: CAWGPRDTRGEKLFF

v_call: TRBV5-4
d_call: NA
j_call: TRBJ1-1
clone_size: NA
cdr3_nt: TGTGCCAGCAGCCCCAAGGACGGGAACACTGAAGCTTTCTTT
cdr3_aa: CASSPKDGNTEAFF

v_call: TRBV5-8
d_call: NA
j_call: TRBJ2-2
clone_size: NA
cdr3_nt: TGTGCCAGCAGCGCCCGCAGGGCCGGGGAGCTGTTTTTT
cdr3_aa: CASSARRAGELFF

v_call: TRBV5-1
d_call: TRBD1
j_call: TRBJ1-1
clone_size: NA
cdr3_nt: TGCGCCAGCAGTCGGACAGGAGTAAACACTGAAGCTTTCTTT
cdr3_aa: CASSRTGVNTEAFF

v_call: TRBV7-8
d_call: NA
j_call: TRBJ1-6
clone_size: once
cdr3_nt: TGTGCCAGCAGCTTAGGGTACCGACAGAATTCACCCCTCCACTTT
cdr3_aa: CASSLGYRQNSPLHF

v_call: TRBV28
d_call: NA
j_call: TRBJ1-1
clone_size: NA
cdr3_nt: TGTGCCAGCAGTTTATTGTGGGACACTGAAGCTTTCTTT
cdr3_aa: CASSLLWDTEAFF

v_call: TRBV10-2
d_call: TRBD1
j_call: TRBJ1-2
clone_size: few
cdr3_nt: TGCGCCAGCAGTCTGAACAGGGGGGACTATGGCTACACCTTC
cdr3_aa: CASSLNRGDYGYTF

v_call: TRBV18
d_call: NA
j_call: TRBJ2-1
clone_size: NA
cdr3_nt: TGTGCCAGCTCACCACCGAGATCAGGGAACTACAATGAGCAGTTCTTC
cdr3_aa: CASSPPRSGNYNEQFF

v_call: TRBV5-1
d_call: TRBD1
j_call: TRBJ2-3
clone_size: NA
cdr3_nt: TGCGCCAGGAACCAACAGGGGGTGAGCACAGATACGCAGTATTTT
cdr3_aa: CARNQQGVSTDTQYF

v_call: TRBV4-1
d_call: TRBD1
j_call: TRBJ1-2
clone_size: NA
cdr3_nt: TGCGCCAGCAGCCAAGATGGGACAGGGTACTATGGCTACACCTTC
cdr3_aa: CASSQDGTGYYGYTF

v_call: TRBV9
d_call: TRBD2
j_call: TRBJ2-1
clone_size: NA
cdr3_nt: TGTGCCAGCACCCCCGGGCGGGGGAGCTCCTACAATGAGCAGTTCTTC
cdr3_aa: CASTPGRGSSYNEQFF

v_call: TRBV7-9
d_call: NA
j_call: TRBJ1-2
clone_size: NA
cdr3_nt: TGTGCCAGCAGCTTAGCGGCGATAACGTATGGCTACACCTTC
cdr3_aa: CASSLAAITYGYTF

v_call: TRBV5-1
d_call: NA
j_call: TRBJ1-2
clone_size: NA
cdr3_nt: TGCGCCAGCAGCTTGAATACTAACTATGGCTACACCTTC
cdr3_aa: CASSLNTNYGYTF

v_call: TRBV5-6
d_call: NA
j_call: TRBJ2-6
clone_size: NA
cdr3_nt: TGTGCCAGCAGACCAGGGCTCCAGAGCTCTGGGGCCAACGTCCTGACTTTC
cdr3_aa: CASRPGLQSSGANVLTF

v_call: TRBV5-1
d_call: NA
j_call: TRBJ1-6
clone_size: NA
cdr3_nt: TGCGCCAGCAGCTTGGAATGGAATTCACCCCTCCACTTT
cdr3_aa: CASSLEWNSPLHF

v_call: TRBV5-6
d_call: NA
j_call: TRBJ2-7
clone_size: NA
cdr3_nt: TGTGCCAGCAGCTTCGGGGACACCTCCTACGAGCAGTACTTC
cdr3_aa: CASSFGDTSYEQYF

v_call: TRBV11-2
d_call: NA
j_call: TRBJ1-5
clone_size: NA
cdr3_nt: TGTGCCAGCAGCTTAGAGGGACGTATCAATCAGCCCCAGCATTTT
cdr3_aa: CASSLEGRINQPQHF

v_call: TRBV27
d_call: NA
j_call: TRBJ2-3
clone_size: NA
cdr3_nt: TGTGCCACCTCATGGGCTAGCGATAGCACAGATACGCAGTATTTT
cdr3_aa: CATSWASDSTDTQYF

v_call: TRBV2
d_call: TRBD1
j_call: TRBJ2-1
clone_size: once
cdr3_nt: TGTGCCAGCAGTGCCGACAGGGGGGGGACGGATGAGCAGTTCTTC
cdr3_aa: CASSADRGGTDEQFF

v_call: TRBV5-4
d_call: NA
j_call: TRBJ2-1
clone_size: NA
cdr3_nt: TGTGCCAGCAGTTCCACCGACAGTACAGGGCAGTTCTTC
cdr3_aa: CASSSTDSTGQFF

v_call: TRBV11-3
d_call: NA
j_call: TRBJ2-1
clone_size: NA
cdr3_nt: TGTGCCAGCAGCTCAGCGAGTGGGGAGCAGTTCTTC
cdr3_aa: CASSSASGEQFF

v_call: TRBV28
d_call: NA
j_call: TRBJ2-7
clone_size: once
cdr3_nt: TGTGCCAGCAGTTCCGGGGCCTGGGACGAGCAGTACTTC
cdr3_aa: CASSSGAWDEQYF

v_call: TRBV4-1
d_call: TRBD1
j_call: TRBJ1-2
clone_size: NA
cdr3_nt: TGCGCCAGCAGCCATGCCGGACAGGGAATAGCGAACACCTTC
cdr3_aa: CASSHAGQGIANTF

v_call: TRBV5-1
d_call: NA
j_call: TRBJ2-1
clone_size: NA
cdr3_nt: TGCGCCAGCAGCTTGGTGGCAGGTGCCAATGAGCAGTTCTTC
cdr3_aa: CASSLVAGANEQFF

v_call: TRBV6-4
d_call: NA
j_call: TRBJ2-1
clone_size: NA
cdr3_nt: TGTGCCAGCAGTGCCCTCCGCGACTACAATGAGCAGTTCTTC
cdr3_aa: CASSALRDYNEQFF

v_call: TRBV2
d_call: NA
j_call: TRBJ1-1
clone_size: NA
cdr3_nt: TGTGCCAGCAGTGAACTCGGGGGCGGCTTGAACACTGAAGCTTTCTTT
cdr3_aa: CASSELGGGLNTEAFF

v_call: TRBV5-1
d_call: TRBD1
j_call: TRBJ1-2
clone_size: many
cdr3_nt: TGCGCCAGCAGCCCTCGGACAGGGGTCAACTATGGCTACACCTTC
cdr3_aa: CASSPRTGVNYGYTF

v_call: TRBV6-6
d_call: TRBD2
j_call: TRBJ2-7
clone_size: NA
cdr3_nt: TGTGCCAGCAGCCAAGGACTAGCGGGCAGAGCCTACGAGCAGTACTTC
cdr3_aa: CASSQGLAGRAYEQYF

v_call: TRBV2
d_call: NA
j_call: TRBJ1-6
clone_size: many
cdr3_nt: TGTGCCAGCAGTGAGAGTAGCATTAATTCACCCCTCCACTTT
cdr3_aa: CASSESSINSPLHF

v_call: TRBV9
d_call: NA
j_call: TRBJ1-2
clone_size: once
cdr3_nt: TGTGCCAGCAGCGTATCCGACGGATTTAACTATGGCTACACCTTC
cdr3_aa: CASSVSDGFNYGYTF

v_call: TRBV28
d_call: TRBD1
j_call: TRBJ1-2
clone_size: NA
cdr3_nt: TGTGCCAGCAGTTTACTGACCGGGACAGGAACCTATGGCTACACCTTC
cdr3_aa: CASSLLTGTGTYGYTF

v_call: TRBV5-1
d_call: NA
j_call: TRBJ2-7
clone_size: NA
cdr3_nt: TGCGCCAGCAGCTCAACCTTCCAGGGACAGCAGTACTTC
cdr3_aa: CASSSTFQGQQYF

v_call: TRBV30
d_call: NA
j_call: TRBJ1-4
clone_size: NA
cdr3_nt: TGTGCCTGGACCCCCGGGACTACCCTCGGGGCTAATGAAAAACTGTTTTTT
cdr3_aa: CAWTPGTTLGANEKLFF

v_call: TRBV4-1
d_call: NA
j_call: TRBJ2-5
clone_size: NA
cdr3_nt: TGCGCCAGCAGCCAAGACGCGGTTCAGGTCGGTTACCAAGAGACCCAGTACTTC
cdr3_aa: CASSQDAVQVGYQETQYF

v_call: TRBV19
d_call: NA
j_call: TRBJ1-2
clone_size: once
cdr3_nt: TGTGCCAGTAGTGGTCCTCACAGGGCTTCGTATGGCTACACCTTC
cdr3_aa: CASSGPHRASYGYTF

v_call: TRBV28
d_call: TRBD2
j_call: TRBJ2-1
clone_size: NA
cdr3_nt: TGTGCCAGCAGTCTCCCCGGACTAGCGGGTCCCAATGAGCAGTTCTTC
cdr3_aa: CASSLPGLAGPNEQFF

v_call: TRBV29-1
d_call: NA
j_call: TRBJ1-2
clone_size: NA
cdr3_nt: TGCAGCGCCTCCGGCGTGGTGAATGGCTACACCTTC
cdr3_aa: CSASGVVNGYTF

v_call: TRBV18
d_call: NA
j_call: TRBJ1-3
clone_size: few
cdr3_nt: TGTGCCAGCTCATCGGGTGGTCCTCTATCGGGGAACACCATATATTTT
cdr3_aa: CASSSGGPLSGNTIYF

v_call: TRBV6-1
d_call: NA
j_call: TRBJ2-7
clone_size: NA
cdr3_nt: TGTGCCAGCAGGGATCTAGCCTGGCCCTACGAGCAGTACTTC
cdr3_aa: CASRDLAWPYEQYF

v_call: TRBV29-1
d_call: NA
j_call: TRBJ2-3
clone_size: NA
cdr3_nt: TGCAGCGTGTCAGTAGCAGATACGCAGTATTTT
cdr3_aa: CSVSVADTQYF

v_call: TRBV4-1
d_call: TRBD1
j_call: TRBJ1-5
clone_size: NA
cdr3_nt: TGCGCCAGCAGCCTAGGACAGGGGTCCGGGGATCCCCAGCATTTT
cdr3_aa: CASSLGQGSGDPQHF

v_call: TRBV2
d_call: NA
j_call: TRBJ1-2
clone_size: NA
cdr3_nt: TGTGCCAGCAGTGTGGGTCAGAACTATGGCTACACCTTC
cdr3_aa: CASSVGQNYGYTF